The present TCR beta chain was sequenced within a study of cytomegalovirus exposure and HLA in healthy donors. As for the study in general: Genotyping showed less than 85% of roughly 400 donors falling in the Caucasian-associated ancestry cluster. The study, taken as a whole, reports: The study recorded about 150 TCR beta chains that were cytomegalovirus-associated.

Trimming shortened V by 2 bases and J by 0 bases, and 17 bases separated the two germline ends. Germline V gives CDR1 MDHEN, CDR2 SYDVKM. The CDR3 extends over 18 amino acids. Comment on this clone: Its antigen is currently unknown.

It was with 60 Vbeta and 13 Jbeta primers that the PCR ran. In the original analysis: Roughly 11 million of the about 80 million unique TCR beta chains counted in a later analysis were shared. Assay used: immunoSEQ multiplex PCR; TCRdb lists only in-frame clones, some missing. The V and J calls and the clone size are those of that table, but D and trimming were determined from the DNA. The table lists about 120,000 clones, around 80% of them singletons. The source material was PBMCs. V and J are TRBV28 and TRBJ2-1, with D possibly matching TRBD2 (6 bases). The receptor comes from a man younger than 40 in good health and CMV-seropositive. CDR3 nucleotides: TGTGCCAGCAGTTTACGTGTGAGGTGGGAGGACTCCTACAATGAGCAGTTCTTC. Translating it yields CASSLRVRWEDSYNEQFF. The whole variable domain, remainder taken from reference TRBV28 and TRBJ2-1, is DVKVTQSSRYLVKRTGEKVFLECVQDMDHENMFWYRQDPGLGLRLIYFSYDVKMKEKGDIPEGYSVSREKKERFSLILESASTNQTSMYLCASSLRVRWEDSYNEQFFGPGTRLTVL.